The entry below describes one T cell receptor (beta chain). The data derive from a study of OX40 agonist ivuxolimab in advanced cancers. This CDR3 is built from 16 residues. Germline V gene sequence: CDR1 SGHNT, CDR2 YYREEE (reference sequence). The junction had 11 bases not matched to a gene; V was cut back by 4 bases and J by 6 bases. Measured with immunoSEQ multiplex PCR; TCRdb has only the in-frame clones, and not every one. The table has almost 90,000 clones, 85% to 90% seen once; the top ten hold around 1.6%. This sequence was found in an adult with an advanced solid tumor such as melanoma, head and neck, liver or kidney cancer. V is TRBV5-4 and J is TRBJ2-1, with 9 positions matching TRBD1. The sequenced sample was CD4+ or CD8+ T cells sorted from blood, obtained in a trial of the OX40 agonist ivuxolimab. The CDR3, as DNA: TGTGCCAGCAGCGGACTCGGGACAGGGATTGTCAATGAGCAGTTCTTC. It is translated as CASSGLGTGIVNEQFF.